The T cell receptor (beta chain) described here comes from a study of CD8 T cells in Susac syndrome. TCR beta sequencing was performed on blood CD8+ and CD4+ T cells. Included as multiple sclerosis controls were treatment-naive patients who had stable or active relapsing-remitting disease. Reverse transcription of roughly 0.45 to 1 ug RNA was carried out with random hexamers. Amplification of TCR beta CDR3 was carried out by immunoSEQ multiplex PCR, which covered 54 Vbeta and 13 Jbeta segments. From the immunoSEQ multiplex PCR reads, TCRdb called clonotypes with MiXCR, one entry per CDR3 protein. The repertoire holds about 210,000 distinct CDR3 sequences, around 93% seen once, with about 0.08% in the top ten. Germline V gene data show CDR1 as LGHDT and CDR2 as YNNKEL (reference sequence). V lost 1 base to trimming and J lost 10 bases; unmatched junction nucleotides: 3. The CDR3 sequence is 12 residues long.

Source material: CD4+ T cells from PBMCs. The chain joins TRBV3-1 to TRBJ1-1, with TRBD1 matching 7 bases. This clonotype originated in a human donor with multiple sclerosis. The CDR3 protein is CASSQGKGAAFF. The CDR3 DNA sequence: TGTGCCAGCAGCCAAGGAAAGGGGGCAGCTTTCTTT.